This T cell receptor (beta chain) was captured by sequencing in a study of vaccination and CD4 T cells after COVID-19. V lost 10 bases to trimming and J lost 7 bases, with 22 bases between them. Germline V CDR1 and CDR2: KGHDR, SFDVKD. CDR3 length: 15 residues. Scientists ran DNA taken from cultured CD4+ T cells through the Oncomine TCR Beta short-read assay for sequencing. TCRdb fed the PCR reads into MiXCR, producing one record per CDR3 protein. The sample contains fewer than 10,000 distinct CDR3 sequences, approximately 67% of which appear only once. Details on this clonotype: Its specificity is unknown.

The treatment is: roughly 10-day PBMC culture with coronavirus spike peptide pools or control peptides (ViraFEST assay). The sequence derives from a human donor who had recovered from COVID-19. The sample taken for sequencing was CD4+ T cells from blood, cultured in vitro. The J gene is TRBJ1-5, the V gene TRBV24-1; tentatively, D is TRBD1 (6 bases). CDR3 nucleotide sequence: TGTGCCACGTCGCCCGGCCAGGGGTTCGGACAGCCCCAGCATTTT. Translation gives CATSPGQGFGQPQHF.